Given below is one T cell receptor beta chain in context. Its specific antigen is unknown. The sample holds no much larger clone one base away, and base qualities are not on file. The study was a case-control design nested within a healthcare worker cohort in London, UK, with weekly nasopharyngeal swab PCR tests and blood sampling. Healthcare workers were enrolled in the week of the UK lockdown, from 23 to 31 March 2020, and were followed every week for up to roughly 16 weeks. These data originate in a study of early T cells in non-severe SARS-CoV-2 infection (dated by TCRdb to the early 2020s). With respect to the entire study: TCR sequencing used bulk RNA from unsorted whole blood, so alpha and beta chains could not be paired. What the study reported, not specific to this receptor: Matching against VDJdb was skewed toward anti-spike CD8 responses, likely underestimated virus-specific expansions, and missed private and CD4 specificities.

From the cysteine up to the phenylalanine, the CDR3 has a length of 15 residues. Just the 45-base CDR3 DNA is kept, in frame starting at base 1. CDR1 SNHLY and CDR2 FYNNEI are derived from the germline V gene. V gives up 6 bases and J gives up 5 bases, and the segment between their germline ends measures 16 bases. The library was obtained by 5' RACE. These reads were obtained on a NextSeq 500. The TCR library protocol attached unique molecular identifiers to individual cDNA molecules to correct for sequencing error and PCR bias. TCR alpha and beta chains were both sequenced, and the abundances of alpha and beta sequences in each sample were closely correlated with each other. In the original analysis: Decombinator V4 was used to perform V gene, J gene and CDR3 annotation of TCR sequences. TCRs were defined as expanded if a significant change between any two time points was detected under a Poisson model with p below 0.0001. TCR abundances were normalised to the total number of TCRs sequenced per sample and expressed as counts per million. MAIT TCRs were defined by TRAV1-2 paired with TRAJ12, TRAJ20 or TRAJ33, and iNKT TCRs by TRAV10 paired with TRAJ18. VDJdb, accessed 1 November 2021, was searched for CMV, EBV and SARS-CoV-2 annotated TCRs, with TCRs annotated for multiple antigens excluded. TCRdb handled the public reads itself, with Q25 trimming in fastp and clone calling in MiXCR, and kept productive beta chains. Duplicate CDR3 protein sequences are folded into a single record with the most common DNA and genes. The V and J calls and clone size come from TCRdb's table, not from the authors' own analysis. The sample contains about 94,000 distinct CDR3 sequences, less than 15% of them found a single time. The ten top clones hold 2% to 2.5% of the sample.

The source is an adult who was a healthcare worker with PCR-confirmed SARS-CoV-2 infection or an uninfected control (not recorded which). Rearrangement joined TRBV2 to TRBJ2-2, with no D gene named confidently. Input material: whole blood. The CDR3 region reads CASRTHTPTTGELFF. The DNA sequence follows: TGTGCCAGCAGGACCCACACCCCAACGACCGGGGAGCTGTTTTTT.